This note documents a single T cell receptor (beta chain) sequence. Its target antigen remains unknown. Base qualities were left out, and no much larger clone turns up one base away. RNA was extracted using the RNeasy kit, and about 0.5 to 1 ug of the RNA was reverse transcribed with random hexamers. The immunoSEQ multiplex PCR assay, covering 54 Vbeta and 13 Jbeta segments, was used to amplify TCR beta CDR3 regions. To correct PCR amplification bias, a synthetic template baseline was used for both primer optimization and computational correction. In the paper's pipeline: Reads were annotated to V, D and J genes according to IMGT and were analyzed with immunoSEQ Analyzer, with only productive sequences retained. Clonality was computed as one minus Shannon entropy normalized by log2 of the number of productive unique sequences. For each patient and control, public and private clones were evaluated among the 100 most prevalent clones. A clone was defined as Susac-specific if it was absent from the healthy and MS cohorts, from about a thousand published viral clones and from other ImmuneACCESS disease sequences. The public reads were reanalyzed by TCRdb: fastp trimming at Q25, MiXCR alignment, in-frame beta chains only. All rows with the same CDR3 protein become a single entry with the most common DNA and genes. These V and J calls rely on TCRdb rather than the paper's analysis. The table for this sample lists about 160,000 distinct CDR3 sequences; roughly 93% of them were counted only once. Approximately 0.14% of the sample is taken by the ten largest.

This sample stems from a study of CD8 T cells in Susac syndrome (dated by TCRdb to about 2019). Looking at the study overall: Repertoire sequencing was used to test whether CD8+ T cell activation and differentiation in Susac syndrome was antigen driven.

High-throughput TCR beta sequencing profiled peripheral blood CD8+ and CD4+ T cells from healthy donors, Susac syndrome patients and multiple sclerosis patients. Healthy donors were age- and sex-matched controls. CD8+ TEMRA cells were enriched by FACS, while bulk CD8+ and CD4+ T cells were purified by magnetic negative isolation. Blood was collected in EDTA tubes and processed within 24 hours, with PBMCs isolated through density gradient centrifugation. PBMCs destined for TCR sequencing were cryopreserved in liquid nitrogen and later thawed in a 37 °C water bath. The sorted or isolated CD4+, CD8+ and CD8+ TEMRA cells had a purity of 90% or higher. On the study overall, not on this receptor specifically: The number of individuals in the TCR sequencing and HLA analysis was recognized as being relatively small.

In the germline V gene (reference sequence), CDR1 corresponds to LGHDT and CDR2 to YNNKEL. The CDR3, from cysteine to phenylalanine, totals 12 residues. Only the CDR3 DNA is retained, 36 bases long and in frame from the first base. V and J lose 3 bases and 7 bases, and a span of 9 bases separates them. This TCR was recovered from a human donor in good health. Rearrangement joined TRBV3-1 to TRBJ2-5; no confident D gene assignment can be made. The sequencing sample was made of CD4+ T cells from PBMCs. For the CDR3, the sequence is CASSQSHATQYF. The base sequence is TGTGCCAGCAGCCAGTCCCACGCGACCCAGTACTTC.